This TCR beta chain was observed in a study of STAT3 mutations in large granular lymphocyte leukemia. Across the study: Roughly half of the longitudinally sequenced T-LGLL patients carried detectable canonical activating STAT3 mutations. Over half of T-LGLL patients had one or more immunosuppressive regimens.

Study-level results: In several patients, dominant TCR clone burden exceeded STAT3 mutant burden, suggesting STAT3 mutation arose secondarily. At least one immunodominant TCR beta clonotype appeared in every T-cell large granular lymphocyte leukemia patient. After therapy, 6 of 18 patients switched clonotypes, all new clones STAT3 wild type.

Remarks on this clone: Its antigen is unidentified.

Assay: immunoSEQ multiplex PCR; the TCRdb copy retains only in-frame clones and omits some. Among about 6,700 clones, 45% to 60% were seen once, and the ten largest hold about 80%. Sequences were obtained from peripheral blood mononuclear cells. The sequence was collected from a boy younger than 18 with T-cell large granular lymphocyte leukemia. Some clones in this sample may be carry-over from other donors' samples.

Here the CDR3 reads CASSFSGARGNIQYF. In DNA, the CDR3 is TGCGCCAGCAGCTTCTCCGGGGCCCGAGGAAACATTCAGTACTTC. V gene TRBV5-1 combines with J gene TRBJ2-4; the D call may be TRBD1 or TRBD2 (5 bases each). This CDR3 is built from 15 residues. Trimming shortened V by 2 bases and J by 6 bases, and 15 bases separated the two germline ends. Germline lookup yields CDR1 SGHRS and CDR2 YFSETQ.